The rows below give T cell receptor beta chains drawn from one sample of a study of T cell repertoires in cytomegalovirus infection. TCRdb fed the reads into MiXCR, producing one record per CDR3 protein. The sample yields around 250,000 distinct CDR3 sequences, about a sixth seen once. Sequenced input: CD8+ T cells from PBMCs. These receptors were taken from a human donor in good health (CMV status not recorded). Some clones in this sample may be carry-over from other donors' samples. The CDR3 runs from the conserved cysteine through the conserved F or W.

V gene	J gene	CDR3 protein
TRBV4-3	TRBJ1-1	CASNQDILAANTEAFF
TRBV25-1	TRBJ2-7	CASSARVGEQYF
TRBV29-1	TRBJ1-2	CSSGVDYGYTF
TRBV24-1	TRBJ2-7	CATSDPREPYEQYF
TRBV7-2	TRBJ2-3	CASSLDRTSGSTDTQYF
TRBV7-8	TRBJ1-1	CASSLVGGSGDTEAFF
TRBV7-2	TRBJ2-1	CASSLDNVGSIDNEQFF
TRBV7-2	TRBJ2-4	CASSLGVLAGDIQYF
TRBV20-1	TRBJ2-1	CSAFHAEQFF
TRBV25-1	TRBJ2-7	CASSDPGTATYEQYF
TRBV9	TRBJ1-3	CASSGGGSSGNTIYF
TRBV27	TRBJ2-7	CASSLASPEDSPYEQYF
TRBV20-1	TRBJ1-6	CSARVPPDREFYSPLHF
TRBV29-1	TRBJ1-2	CSVEPPWQDLGYTF
TRBV29-1	TRBJ2-6	CSVEELSGANVLTF
TRBV28	TRBJ2-7	CASSFGHGLSYEQYF
TRBV29-1	TRBJ2-7	CSVWTASYEQYF
TRBV7-6	TRBJ2-7	CASSPYGAGNYEQYF
TRBV6-2/TRBV6-3	TRBJ2-2	CASSPNGNYHTGELFF
TRBV23-1	TRBJ1-1	CASSQLVEGCTEAFF
TRBV7-2	TRBJ1-2	CASSPQEGVYGYTF
TRBV29-1	TRBJ2-2	CSAGSTGELFF
TRBV28	TRBJ2-6	CASRAPRTGAASGANVLTF
TRBV9	TRBJ2-3	CASSPGGGPPHDTQYF
TRBV10-3	TRBJ2-3	CAISESGPADTQYF
TRBV7-8	TRBJ2-1	CASSLEVAGGNEQFF
TRBV7-4	TRBJ1-4	CASSETHEKLFF
TRBV6-2/TRBV6-3	TRBJ2-7	CASSYGREQYF
TRBV20-1	TRBJ2-5	CSALKLTYQETQYF
TRBV4-1	TRBJ2-3	CASSQDGPQDTQYF
TRBV2	TRBJ2-7	CASSVDRFVSSYEQYF
TRBV6-2/TRBV6-3	TRBJ1-2	CASSYPPTEPYGYTF
TRBV12-5	TRBJ1-2	CASGLVIGTSYGYTF
TRBV27	TRBJ2-3	CASSLMSTDTQYF
TRBV5-1	TRBJ2-7	CASSQRPRDAEYEQYF
TRBV4-1	TRBJ1-1	CASSPSRTGGWRTEAFF
TRBV5-6	TRBJ1-2	CASSLARDPVAYGYTF
TRBV29-1	TRBJ2-2	CSVEEPLSEKRGTGELFF
TRBV7-9	TRBJ2-1	CASSADGTSDNEQFF
TRBV28	TRBJ1-1	CASSLGRYTEAFF
TRBV6-1	TRBJ1-5	CASGHGAMVGQPQHF
TRBV4-1	TRBJ2-5	CASSRNREGGETQYF
TRBV5-5	TRBJ2-3	CASSVNNLADIQGTRRDTQYF
TRBV7-8	TRBJ2-7	CASSSAPGQREQYF
TRBV28	TRBJ1-1	CASSLSQGAGNTEAFF